This T cell receptor beta chain was sequenced during a study of blood T cell repertoires in COVID-19. Sequenced by immunoSEQ multiplex PCR; TCRdb stores in-frame clones only, minus some. The sample yields 300,000 to 400,000 clones, approximately 88% seen once. V lost 5 bases to trimming and J lost 11 bases; unmatched junction nucleotides: 8. CDR3 size: 13 residues. The chain recombines TRBV12-3 or TRBV12-4 with TRBJ2-2; 7 bases are a match to TRBD2. The TCR comes from a woman in her twenties or thirties with acute COVID-19. Material for sequencing was PBMCs or T cells enriched from blood (not recorded which). The CDR3 loop is CASSLGLGGELFF. In DNA, the CDR3 is TGTGCCAGCAGTCTCGGACTAGGTGGTGAGCTGTTTTTT.